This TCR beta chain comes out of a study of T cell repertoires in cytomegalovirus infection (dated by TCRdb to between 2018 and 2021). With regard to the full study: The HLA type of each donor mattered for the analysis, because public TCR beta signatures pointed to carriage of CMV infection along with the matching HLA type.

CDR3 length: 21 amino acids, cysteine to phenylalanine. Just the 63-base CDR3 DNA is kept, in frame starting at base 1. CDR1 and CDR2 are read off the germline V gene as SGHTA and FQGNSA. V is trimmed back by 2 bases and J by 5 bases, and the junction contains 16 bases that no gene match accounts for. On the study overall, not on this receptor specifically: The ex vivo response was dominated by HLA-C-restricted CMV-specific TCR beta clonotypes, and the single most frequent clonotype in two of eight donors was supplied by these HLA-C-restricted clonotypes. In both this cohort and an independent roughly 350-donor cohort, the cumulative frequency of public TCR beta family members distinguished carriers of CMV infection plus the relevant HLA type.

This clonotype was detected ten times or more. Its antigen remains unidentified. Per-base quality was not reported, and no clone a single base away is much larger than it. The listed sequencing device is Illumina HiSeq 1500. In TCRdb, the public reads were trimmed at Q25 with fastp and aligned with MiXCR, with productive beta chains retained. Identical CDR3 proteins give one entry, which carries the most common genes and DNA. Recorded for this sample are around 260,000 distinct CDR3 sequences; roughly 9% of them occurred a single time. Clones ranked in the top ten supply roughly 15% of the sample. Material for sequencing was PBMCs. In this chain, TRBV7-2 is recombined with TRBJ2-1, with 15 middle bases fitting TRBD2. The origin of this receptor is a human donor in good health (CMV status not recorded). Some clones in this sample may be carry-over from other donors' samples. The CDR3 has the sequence CASSLLQFGLAGGSSDNEQFF. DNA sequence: TGTGCCAGCAGCTTACTGCAATTCGGACTAGCGGGGGGGTCGAGCGACAATGAGCAGTTCTTC. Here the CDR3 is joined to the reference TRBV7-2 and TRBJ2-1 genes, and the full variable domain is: GAGVSQSPSNKVTEKGKDVELRCDPISGHTALYWYRQSLGQGLEFLIYFQGNSAPDKSGLPSDRFSAERTGGSVSTLTIQRTQQEDSAVYLCASSLLQFGLAGGSSDNEQFFGPGTRLTVL.